This passage covers 21 T cell receptor beta chains from one sample sequenced in a study of blood T cell repertoires in COVID-19. Measured with immunoSEQ multiplex PCR; TCRdb has only the in-frame clones, and not every one. The sample shows approximately 88,000 clones, under 95% of them seen only once. The specimen sequenced was peripheral blood. Receptors were obtained from a woman aged 45-65 years in a cohort sampled during active COVID-19.

The chain uses TRBV19 and TRBJ2-2; TRBD1 matches 8 bases. CDR1 is LNHDA and CDR2 is SQIVND in the germline V gene (reference sequence). This CDR3 spans 17 amino acids. Germline trimming cut 3 bases from V and 4 bases from J; bases unmatched to any gene: 10. The CDR3: CASSIQAGQGGTGELFF. The DNA for the CDR3 is TGTGCCAGTAGTATCCAAGCTGGACAGGGCGGCACCGGGGAGCTGTTTTTT. The variable domain in full, with the rest retrieved from reference TRBV19 and TRBJ2-2, is DGGITQSPKYLFRKEGQNVTLSCEQNLNHDAMYWYRQDPGQGLRLIYYSQIVNDFQKGDIAEGYSVSREKKESFPLTVTSAQKNPTAFYLCASSIQAGQGGTGELFFGEGSRLTVL.

The count of this clone is one. The chain carries TRBV6-5 and TRBJ1-2; maybe TRBD1 (5 bases). Germline CDR1 reads MNHEY; CDR2 reads SVGAGI. Trimming cost V 5 bases and J 4 bases, with 11 bases left between them. This CDR3 is built from 13 residues. CDR3 DNA: TGTGCCAGCAGTCACGGACAAACCTATGGCTACACCTTC. The encoded protein is CASSHGQTYGYTF.

The chain has TRBV6-5 and TRBJ1-5; 8 positions match TRBD1. The CDR3 consists of 15 residues. Per germline, CDR1 MNHEY and CDR2 SVGAGI. The J segment lost 6 bases and the V segment lost 6 bases, leaving 10 bases of the junction unmatched. As DNA, the CDR3 is TGTGCCAGCAGCGCAGGGGGCCAGGGTCTTCAGCCCCAGCATTTT. Its translation: CASSAGGQGLQPQHF.

DNA for the CDR3: TGTGCCAGCAGTGAACAGGGGGGCAGAACACACTACGAGCAGTACTTC. Translating it yields CASSEQGGRTHYEQYF. V usage is TRBV25-1 and J usage is TRBJ2-7; tentative D call: TRBD1 (7 bases). The V gene's germline CDR1 is MGHDK and CDR2 SYGVNS. The CDR3 is made up of 16 amino acids. V was shortened by 2 bases and J by 3 bases, with 17 bases between the two germline ends.

The chain has TRBV6-8 and TRBJ2-1; a weak D match, TRBD2 (7 bases). Germline CDR1 reads MNHGY; CDR2 reads SAAAGT. The CDR3 sequence is 10 residues long. V lost 8 bases and J lost 14, with 13 bases in between. CDR3 sequence reads: CASLWGGKFF. The CDR3 DNA reads TGTGCCAGCTTGTGGGGGGGCAAGTTCTTC.

This chain links TRBV25-1 with TRBJ1-4, with D perhaps TRBD1 (5 bases). Between the trimmed V and J ends, which lost 3 bases and 7 bases, there was a span of 12 bases. This CDR3 has 14 amino acids. CDR1 is MGHDK, CDR2 SYGVNS, per germline. This CDR3 reads CASSEGQISEKLFF. The CDR3 nucleotides read TGTGCCAGCAGTGAGGGGCAGATCAGTGAAAAACTGTTTTTT.

The chain links TRBV7-2 to TRBJ2-7; 11 bases agree with TRBD2. This CDR3 spans 16 amino acids. With 0 bases clipped from V and 7 bases from J, the junction kept 8 bases outside the gene matches. In germline, CDR1 is SGHTA, CDR2 FQGNSA. The CDR3 DNA reads TGTGCCAGCAGCTTAGCGCATCTAGCGGGGGGTCGGGAGCAGTACTTC. Amino acids: CASSLAHLAGGREQYF. Supplemented by reference TRBV7-2 and TRBJ2-7, the full variable domain reads GAGVSQSPSNKVTEKGKDVELRCDPISGHTALYWYRQSLGQGLEFLIYFQGNSAPDKSGLPSDRFSAERTGGSVSTLTIQRTQQEDSAVYLCASSLAHLAGGREQYFGPGTRLTVT.

J is TRBJ1-6 and V is TRBV6-5; 10 positions match TRBD1. The length of the CDR3 is 15 residues. Germline assignment: CDR1 MNHEY and CDR2 SVGAGI. V dropped 2 bases and J dropped 7; count of bases not matched to a gene: 2. The CDR3 region is CASSYGTGVNSPLHF. In DNA, the CDR3 is TGTGCCAGCAGTTACGGGACAGGGGTGAATTCACCCCTCCACTTT.

The chain couples TRBV15 to TRBJ1-5, with a possible D match to TRBD1 (6 bases). V gave up 1 base and J gave up 2 bases, with 6 bases separating them. Germline V gene sequence: CDR1 LNHNV, CDR2 YYDKDF (reference sequence). The CDR3 is made up of 14 amino acids. CDR3: CATSRAGGNQPQHF. In nucleotides, the CDR3 is TGTGCCACCAGCAGAGCAGGGGGCAATCAGCCCCAGCATTTT.

The rearrangement joins TRBV10-1 to TRBJ2-2, with unresolved D. The CDR3 has 12 amino acids. V lost 5 bases, J lost 2 bases, and 3 bases lay in between. Germline CDR1 and CDR2: WNHNN and SYGVQD (reference sequence). CDR3: CASSPNTGELFF. In nucleotides, the CDR3 is TGCGCCAGCAGTCCAAACACCGGGGAGCTGTTTTTT.

The chain has TRBV6-5 and TRBJ1-2; maybe TRBD1 (5 bases). The CDR3 length is 13 residues. V was trimmed by 4 bases and J by 3 bases, leaving 9 bases between them. Germline CDR1 is MNHEY and CDR2 is SVGAGI. Here the CDR3 reads CASSFDRDYGYTF. The CDR3 nucleotides read TGTGCCAGCAGTTTTGACAGAGACTATGGCTACACCTTC.

The chain carries TRBV5-1 and TRBJ1-2; 7 bases are shared with TRBD1. This CDR3 is 13 amino acids long. Germline V CDR1 and CDR2: SGHRS, YFSETQ. J lost 5 bases, V lost 0 bases, and 1 base had no gene match. The CDR3 is CASSLGTGYGYTF. The CDR3 coding sequence is TGCGCCAGCAGCTTGGGGACAGGATATGGCTACACCTTC.

CDR3 protein: CASIGQGFETQYF. As DNA, the CDR3 is TGTGCCAGTATCGGCCAGGGATTCGAGACCCAGTACTTC. The V gene is TRBV19, the J gene TRBJ2-5; a possible D gene is TRBD1 (5 bases). The CDR3 sequence is 13 residues long. The V gene lost 7 bases and the J gene lost 5 bases, with 14 bases spanning the gap. Per germline, CDR1 LNHDA and CDR2 SQIVND (reference sequence).

The chain links TRBV7-9 to TRBJ1-6; TRBD1 agrees at 9 bases. The V gene end was trimmed by 7 bases and the J gene end by 7 bases; junction bases not matched to a gene: 5. The CDR3 is 14 residues long. From germline, CDR1 is SEHNR and CDR2 FQNEAQ (reference sequence). CDR3 bases: TGTGCCAGCACACCGGGACAGGGAAATTCACCCCTCCACTTT. Translating it yields CASTPGQGNSPLHF.

This sequence joins TRBV9 and TRBJ2-5; weak D call: TRBD2 (6 bases). The V and J ends lost 3 bases and 0 bases respectively, with 12 bases between them. Germline V gene sequence: CDR1 SGDLS, CDR2 YYNGEE. The CDR3 extends over 15 amino acids. The CDR3 coding sequence is TGTGCCAGCAGCGCCCTTGGGGGGTACCAAGAGACCCAGTACTTC. Protein sequence: CASSALGGYQETQYF.

The rearrangement uses TRBV7-8 and TRBJ2-4; D may be TRBD1 (6 bases). Germline V gives CDR1 SGHVS, CDR2 FQNEAQ. V lost 4 bases, J lost 11 bases, and 15 bases lay in between. CDR3 size: 13 residues. The CDR3 region has the DNA TGTGCCAGCAGCTCGGACAGAGCGTTCGTTCAGTACTTC. Its translation: CASSSDRAFVQYF.

The chain couples TRBV3-1 (or the pseudogene TRBV3-2) to TRBJ2-1; D is unclear. Germline loops: CDR1 LGHDT, CDR2 YNNKEL (reference sequence). V was cut by 0 bases and J by 0 bases, with 12 bases left in between. This CDR3 contains 17 residues. CDR3 region: CASSQDVSSPSYNEQFF. The DNA for the CDR3 is TGTGCCAGCAGCCAAGACGTAAGTAGCCCCTCCTACAATGAGCAGTTCTTC.

The chain links TRBV28 to TRBJ2-7; tentative D call: TRBD2 (7 bases). Germline V lookup: CDR1 MDHEN, CDR2 SYDVKM. The V gene lost 6 bases and the J gene lost 3 bases, with 27 bases spanning the gap. The CDR3 length is 18 residues. The DNA of the CDR3 is TGTGCCAGCAGCCCCTTTCGTTCCGGGGGGACAAGGTACTACGAGCAGTACTTC. Its translation: CASSPFRSGGTRYYEQYF. Full variable domain (rest looked up from reference TRBV28 and TRBJ2-7): DVKVTQSSRYLVKRTGEKVFLECVQDMDHENMFWYRQDPGLGLRLIYFSYDVKMKEKGDIPEGYSVSREKKERFSLILESASTNQTSMYLCASSPFRSGGTRYYEQYFGPGTRLTVT.

The chain uses TRBV7-8 and TRBJ2-3; D not certain. The CDR3 covers 11 residues. With 4 bases removed from V and 8 bases from J, the gap between germline ends came to 7 bases. Germline V gene lookup returns CDR1 SGHVS and CDR2 FQNEAQ. This CDR3 is CASSSHGTQYF. In DNA, the CDR3 is TGTGCCAGCAGCTCGCACGGTACGCAGTATTTT.

In DNA form, the CDR3 reads TGTGCCAGTAGGGACAGGCTCAACGAGCAGTACTTC. Translated, it gives CASRDRLNEQYF. The V call is TRBV19, the J call TRBJ2-7, with 7 bases fitting TRBD1. CDR1 and CDR2 (germline): LNHDA, SQIVND (reference sequence). This CDR3 contains 12 residues. V gave up 6 bases and J gave up 5 bases; unmatched junction bases: 4.

The chain employs TRBV7-9 and TRBJ2-1; TRBD1 aligns across 9 bases. CDR1 is SEHNR and CDR2 is FQNEAQ in the germline V gene (reference sequence). This CDR3 is built from 17 residues. Trimming at V came to 4 bases and at J to 4 bases, leaving 11 bases not matched to a gene. The DNA of the CDR3 is TGTGCCAGCAGCTCACATCAGCCGGGACAGGGTTACAATGAGCAGTTCTTC. Protein sequence: CASSSHQPGQGYNEQFF.